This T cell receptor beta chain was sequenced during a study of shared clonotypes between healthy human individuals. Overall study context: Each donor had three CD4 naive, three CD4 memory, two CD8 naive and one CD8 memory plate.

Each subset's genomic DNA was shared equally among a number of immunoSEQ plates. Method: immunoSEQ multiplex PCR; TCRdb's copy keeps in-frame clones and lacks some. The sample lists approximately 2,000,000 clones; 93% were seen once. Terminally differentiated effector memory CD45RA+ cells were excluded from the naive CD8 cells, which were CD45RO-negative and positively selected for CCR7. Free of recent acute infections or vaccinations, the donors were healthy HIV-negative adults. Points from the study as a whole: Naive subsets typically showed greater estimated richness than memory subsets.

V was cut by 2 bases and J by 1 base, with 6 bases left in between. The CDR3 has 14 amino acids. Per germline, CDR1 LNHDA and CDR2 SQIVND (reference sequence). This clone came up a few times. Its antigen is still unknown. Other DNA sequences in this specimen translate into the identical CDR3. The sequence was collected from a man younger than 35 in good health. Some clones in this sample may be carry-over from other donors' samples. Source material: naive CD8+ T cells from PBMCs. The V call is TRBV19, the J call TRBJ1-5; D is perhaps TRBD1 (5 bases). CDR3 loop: CASSIRDSNQPQHF. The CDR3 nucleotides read TGTGCCAGTAGTATACGGGACAGCAATCAGCCCCAGCATTTT.